The T cell receptor (beta chain) under discussion was sequenced for a study of blood T cell repertoires in COVID-19. J lost 2 bases, V lost 4 bases, and 6 bases had no gene match. The CDR3 extends over 15 amino acids. Germline V gene data show CDR1 as KGHSH and CDR2 as LQKENI. Clones were read by immunoSEQ multiplex PCR, and TCRdb kept only the in-frame ones, dropping some. Of some 300,000 clones listed, 89% are singletons. Categorization into cohorts depended on clinical history that participants reported. What the recovered Cohort 3 donors had was two negative PCRs, clearance, or symptom resolution.

The V gene is TRBV18, the J gene TRBJ2-7, with 9 bases that match TRBD1. This receptor was identified in a middle-aged woman who had recovered from COVID-19. Sequenced sample: PBMCs or T cells enriched from blood (not recorded which). CDR3: CASSLTTGGTYEQYF. CDR3 sequence (DNA): TGTGCCAGCTCACTCACGACAGGGGGGACCTACGAGCAGTACTTC. Drawing the rest from reference TRBV18 and TRBJ2-7, the complete variable domain is NAGVMQNPRHLVRRRGQEARLRCSPMKGHSHVYWYRQLPEEGLKFMVYLQKENIIDESGMPKERFSAEFPKEGPSILRIQQVVRGDSAAYFCASSLTTGGTYEQYFGPGTRLTVT.